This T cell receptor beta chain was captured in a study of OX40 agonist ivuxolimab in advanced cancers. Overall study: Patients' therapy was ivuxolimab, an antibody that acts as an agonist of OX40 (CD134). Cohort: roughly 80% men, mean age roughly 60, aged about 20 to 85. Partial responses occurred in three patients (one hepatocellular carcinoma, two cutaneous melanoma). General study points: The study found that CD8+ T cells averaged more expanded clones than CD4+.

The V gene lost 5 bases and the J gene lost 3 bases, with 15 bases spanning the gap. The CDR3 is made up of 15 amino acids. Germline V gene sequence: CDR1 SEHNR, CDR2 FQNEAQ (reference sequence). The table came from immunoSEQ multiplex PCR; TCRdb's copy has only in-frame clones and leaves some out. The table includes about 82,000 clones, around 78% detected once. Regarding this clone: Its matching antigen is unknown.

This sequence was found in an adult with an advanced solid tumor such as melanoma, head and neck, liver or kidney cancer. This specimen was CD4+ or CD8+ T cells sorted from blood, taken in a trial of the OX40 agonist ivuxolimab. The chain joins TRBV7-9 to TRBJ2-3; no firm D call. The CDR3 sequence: CASSRGSQDTDTQYF. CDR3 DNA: TGTGCCAGCAGCCGCGGATCCCAGGATACAGATACGCAGTATTTT.